Below, 10 T cell receptor beta chains from the same sample are listed, as sequenced in a study of cytomegalovirus exposure and HLA in healthy donors. 13 Jbeta primers and 60 Vbeta primers were used for the PCR. The data were produced by immunoSEQ multiplex PCR, yet TCRdb's version contains in-frame clones alone and is incomplete. In the table there are hundreds of thousands of clones, roughly 80% of which are singletons. The sample comprised PBMCs. The source of these receptors is a girl aged 2 to 10 in good health and CMV-seronegative.

The genes are TRBV10-3 and TRBJ1-4; D is perhaps TRBD1 (6 bases). The V end was cut by 2 bases, the J end by 5 bases, with 9 bases between. This CDR3 region has 14 residues. Germline values: CDR1 ENHRY, CDR2 SYGVKD. CDR3 nucleotides: TGTGCCATCAGTGAGCGGCAGGGGAATGAAAAACTGTTTTTT. This codes for CAISERQGNEKLFF.

This rearrangement joins TRBV11-1 to TRBJ2-3; 10 bases match TRBD2. The ends lost 1 base at V and 6 bases at J; junction bases unmatched: 4. Per germline, CDR1 SGHAT and CDR2 FQDESV (reference sequence). This CDR3 comprises 15 residues. For the CDR3, the DNA is TGTGCCAGCAGCTTAGTCCTAGCGGGGGCTGATACGCAGTATTTT. This codes for CASSLVLAGADTQYF.

The chain uses TRBV15 and TRBJ1-5, with D uncertain. CDR3 length: 14 amino acids. Trimming took 0 bases from V and 5 from J, leaving 8 bases between them. Germline lookup yields CDR1 LNHNV and CDR2 YYDKDF (reference sequence). The CDR3 loop reads CATSRDLLHQPQHF. CDR3 DNA: TGTGCCACCAGCAGAGATTTACTTCATCAGCCCCAGCATTTT.

The chain recombines TRBV4-1 with TRBJ2-3; 12 bases align to TRBD2. Per germline, CDR1 MGHRA and CDR2 YSYEKL. The length of the CDR3 is 18 residues. Trimming took 1 base from V and 1 from J; bases not matched to a gene: 6. CDR3 region: CASSQALAGGPGTDTQYF. The CDR3, as DNA: TGCGCCAGCAGCCAAGCCCTAGCGGGGGGGCCCGGCACAGATACGCAGTATTTT.

The gene calls are TRBV5-4 and TRBJ1-2; TRBD1 is a possible D gene (5 bases). Germline V gene lookup returns CDR1 SGHNT and CDR2 YYREEE (reference sequence). V lost 3 bases to trimming and J lost 5 bases, with 14 bases between them. The CDR3 extends over 14 amino acids. The CDR3 bases are TGTGCCAGCAGCTCTCAGACAGAATCTTATGGCTACACCTTC. Its protein product is CASSSQTESYGYTF.

This clone was seen only a few times. The rearrangement links TRBV5-4 to TRBJ2-5, with 7 bases that match TRBD2. The V gene end was trimmed by 7 bases and the J gene end by 4 bases; junction bases not matched to a gene: 10. The CDR3 spans 14 residues. Germline CDR1 reads SGHNT; CDR2 reads YYREEE (reference sequence). In nucleotides, the CDR3 is TGTGCCAGCCAGCGGGATTTCTCGGGAGAGACCCAGTACTTC. It yields the protein CASQRDFSGETQYF.

The rearrangement links TRBV2 to TRBJ1-1; tentative D call: TRBD1 (6 bases). V shed 8 bases and J shed 0 bases, with 16 bases lying between them. The CDR3 spans 15 residues. Germline CDR1 is SNHLY and CDR2 is FYNNEI. CDR3: CASDTEQGMNTEAFF. The CDR3 DNA reads as TGTGCCAGCGATACAGAACAGGGTATGAACACTGAAGCTTTCTTT.

The rearrangement links TRBV27 to TRBJ2-2; 7 nucleotides align to TRBD1. The CDR3 extends over 14 amino acids. Germline V gene data show CDR1 as MNHEY and CDR2 as SMNVEV (reference sequence). The V gene end was trimmed by 6 bases and the J gene end by 6 bases; junction bases not matched to a gene: 7. CDR3 protein: CASRSDRAPGELFF. The CDR3 bases are TGTGCCAGCAGATCCGACAGGGCCCCCGGGGAGCTGTTTTTT.

The V and J genes are TRBV6-5 and TRBJ2-5; 7 bases are shared with TRBD2. J lost 1 base, V lost 5 bases, and 4 bases had no gene match. This CDR3 comprises 14 residues. The germline V gene has CDR1 MNHEY and CDR2 SVGAGI. CDR3 sequence reads: CASSVGGTQETQYF. CDR3 coding DNA: TGTGCCAGCAGTGTCGGGGGGACCCAAGAGACCCAGTACTTC.

The J gene is TRBJ1-2, the V gene TRBV12-1; the D call in the table, TRBD1, was not verified against the DNA. TRBV12-1 is classified as a pseudogene. The length of the CDR3 is 14 residues. This chain's CDR3 is CASSFGDRGYGYTF. The CDR3 DNA follows: TGTGCCAGCAGCTTTGGGGACAGGGGATATGGCTACACCTTC.